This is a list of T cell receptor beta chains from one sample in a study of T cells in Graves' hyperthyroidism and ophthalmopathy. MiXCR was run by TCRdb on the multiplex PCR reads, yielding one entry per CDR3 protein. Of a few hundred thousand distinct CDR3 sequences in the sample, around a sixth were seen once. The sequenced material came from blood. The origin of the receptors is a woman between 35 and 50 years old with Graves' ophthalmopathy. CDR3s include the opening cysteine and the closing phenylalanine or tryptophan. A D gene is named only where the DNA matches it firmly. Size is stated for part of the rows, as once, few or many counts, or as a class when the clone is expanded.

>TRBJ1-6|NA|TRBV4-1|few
CASSQGTEGSPLHF
TGCGCCAGCAGCCAAGGTACCGAGGGATCACCCCTCCACTTT
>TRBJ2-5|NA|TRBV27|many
CASSDSLWYLQETQYF
TGTGCCAGCAGTGACTCGCTTTGGTACCTACAAGAGACCCAGTACTTC
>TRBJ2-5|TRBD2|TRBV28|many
CASNPLGAGDGETQYF
TGTGCCAGCAACCCACTTGGAGCGGGAGATGGGGAGACCCAGTACTTC
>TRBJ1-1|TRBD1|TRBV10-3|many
CAIRGQGGNTEAFF
TGTGCCATCAGGGGCCAGGGGGGGAACACTGAAGCTTTCTTT
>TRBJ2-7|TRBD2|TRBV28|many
CASSGPRTSGWSYEQYF
TGTGCCAGCAGTGGGCCCCGGACTAGCGGGTGGTCCTACGAGCAGTACTTC
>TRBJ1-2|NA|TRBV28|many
CASSSLSLTRYGYTF
TGTGCCAGCAGTTCCCTCTCCCTGACGCGGTATGGCTACACCTTC
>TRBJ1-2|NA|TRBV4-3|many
CASSQRQRLFGGYTF
TGCGCCAGCAGCCAGCGACAGAGGCTCTTTGGTGGCTACACCTTC
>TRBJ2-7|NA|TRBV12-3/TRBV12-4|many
CASSLAGTSYEQYF
TGTGCCAGCAGTTTGGCGGGTACCTCCTACGAGCAGTACTTC
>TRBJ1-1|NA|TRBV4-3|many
CASSQDRRLGTEAFF
TGCGCCAGCAGCCAAGATCGGAGGCTAGGCACTGAAGCTTTCTTT
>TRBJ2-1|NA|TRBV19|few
CASSGRVGGGEQFF
TGTGCCAGTAGCGGCAGGGTCGGTGGAGGAGAGCAGTTCTTC
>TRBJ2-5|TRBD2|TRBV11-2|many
CASSFSGSGQTQYF
TGTGCCAGCAGCTTTAGCGGGAGTGGGCAGACCCAGTACTTC
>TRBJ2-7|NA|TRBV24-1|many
CATRRASYEQYF
TGTGCCACCAGGAGGGCCTCCTACGAGCAGTACTTC
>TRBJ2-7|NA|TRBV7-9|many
CASSINTGVQYF
TGTGCCAGCAGCATCAATACCGGGGTGCAGTACTTC
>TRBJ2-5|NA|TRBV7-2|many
CASRQTQETQYF
TGTGCCAGCAGGCAAACCCAAGAGACCCAGTACTTC
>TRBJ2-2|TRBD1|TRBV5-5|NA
CASRRGTGGSGELFF
TGTGCCAGCAGGCGTGGGACAGGGGGGTCCGGGGAGCTGTTTTTT
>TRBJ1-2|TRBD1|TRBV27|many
CASSPTPTGVRYGYTF
TGTGCCAGCAGTCCAACACCGACAGGGGTTCGGTATGGCTACACCTTC
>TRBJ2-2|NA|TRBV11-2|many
CASSSPTTPNTGELFF
TGTGCCAGCAGTTCCCCCACTACCCCGAACACCGGGGAGCTGTTTTTT
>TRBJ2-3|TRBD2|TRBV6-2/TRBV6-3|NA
CASSYMSGRAGTDTQYF
TGTGCCAGCAGCTACATGAGCGGGAGGGCCGGCACAGATACGCAGTATTTT
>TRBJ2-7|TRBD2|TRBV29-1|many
CSVTSGSSYEQYF
TGCAGCGTGACTAGCGGGAGCTCCTACGAGCAGTACTTC
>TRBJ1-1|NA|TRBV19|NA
CASTEAGVMNTEAFF
TGTGCCAGTACCGAAGCTGGGGTTATGAACACTGAAGCTTTCTTT
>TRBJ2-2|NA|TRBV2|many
CASRNPIIARRELFF
TGTGCCAGCAGAAACCCGATTATAGCTCGGCGGGAGCTGTTTTTT
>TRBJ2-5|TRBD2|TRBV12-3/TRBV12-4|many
CASSLGGGREETQYF
TGTGCCAGCAGTTTAGGGGGAGGGCGTGAAGAGACCCAGTACTTC
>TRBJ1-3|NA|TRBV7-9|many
CASSNPSGIGNTIYF
TGTGCCAGCAGCAACCCATCAGGAATAGGAAACACCATATATTTT
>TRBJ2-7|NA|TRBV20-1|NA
CSATETSFYEQYF
TGCAGTGCCACCGAGACTAGTTTCTACGAGCAGTACTTC
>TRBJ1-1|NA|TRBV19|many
CASRQAGRVPEAFF
TGTGCCAGTAGGCAGGCAGGGAGAGTCCCTGAAGCTTTCTTT
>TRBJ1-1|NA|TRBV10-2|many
CASLHNQGMNTEAFF
TGCGCCAGCCTTCATAACCAGGGTATGAACACTGAAGCTTTCTTT
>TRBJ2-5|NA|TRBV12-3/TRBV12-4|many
CASSLRGDLYF
TGTGCCAGCAGTTTACGGGGAGATTTGTACTTC